This T cell receptor beta chain comes out of a study of blood T cell repertoires in COVID-19 (dated by TCRdb to the early 2020s). A note on the overall study: The collaborator samples originated in the United States, Italy and Spain and spanned the acute and convalescent phases of COVID-19. Samples were obtained from the ongoing ImmuneRACE study (first 160 participants) and from over 1,000 subjects provided by 6 global collaborators. The material from the prospective study consisted of cDNA or gDNA derived from T cells, B-cell-depleted T cells, or PBMCs. Nearly every sample came with metadata listing a de-identified subject ID, COVID-19 status, age in years and sex. HLA class I and class II types, where available, came from metadata supplied by the sample provider rather than from assay-based typing. Deeply sampled blood TCRbeta repertoires from subjects exposed to, actively infected with, or recovered from COVID-19 were included in the dataset. The repertoires were made available in a free public database intended to serve as a resource for research on the immune response to SARS-CoV-2.

TCRbeta CDR3 regions were amplified from genomic DNA by means of the immunoSEQ Assay, a bias-controlled multiplex PCR. On the authors' methods: Nucleated cell counts per sample were estimated from amplification of reference gene primers within the assay. Sequence reads were collapsed and filtered to measure the absolute abundance of every unique TCRbeta CDR3 rearrangement. Productive Simpson clonality was computed per sample as the square root of Simpson's diversity index over productive rearrangements. In TCRdb, the immuneACCESS table is reduced to in-frame sequences with V and J assigned. These tables do not hold every clone; where another copy was compared, an unresolved V gene accounts for under half, and the others remain unexplained. V, J and clone size are taken as reported in that table, and D and trimming were inferred from the DNA itself. In this sample the table shows 200,000 to 250,000 clones, approximately 80% of which occur a single time. Roughly 10% of the sample goes to the ten largest clones.

This clone showed up just once. Which antigen it targets is not known. Qualities for individual bases were not recorded, and no much larger clone is one base off. The junction shows trimming of 3 bases on V and 12 bases on J, and the gene matches do not reach 24 bases of it. The CDR3, cysteine through phenylalanine, is 19 amino acids long. This entry keeps only the CDR3 DNA: 57 bases, framed from base 1. Based on the germline V gene, the CDR1 and CDR2 sequences are KGHSH and LQKENI. The collaborating institutions used their own protocols to collect whole blood in K2EDTA tubes. Collaborator samples were shipped for TCRbeta analysis as frozen whole blood, isolated PBMCs, or DNA extracted from either sample type. The research as a whole found: The amount of clinical and demographic metadata varied by source and participant and was provided uncurated.

This clonotype was obtained from a woman of 80 years or more with acute or convalescent COVID-19. What was sequenced was peripheral blood. The chain uses TRBV18 and TRBJ1-5, with TRBD1 matching 9 junction bases. The DNA sequence follows: TGTGCCAGCTCACCTACTGACATGATACTGGGACAGGGTCCTTGGGGCCAGCATTTT. Its protein is CASSPTDMILGQGPWGQHF. Joined to the reference TRBV18 and TRBJ1-5 proteins, this CDR3 gives the full variable domain: NAGVMQNPRHLVRRRGQEARLRCSPMKGHSHVYWYRQLPEEGLKFMVYLQKENIIDESGMPKERFSAEFPKEGPSILRIQQVVRGDSAAYFCASSPTDMILGQGPWGQHFGDGTRLSIL.